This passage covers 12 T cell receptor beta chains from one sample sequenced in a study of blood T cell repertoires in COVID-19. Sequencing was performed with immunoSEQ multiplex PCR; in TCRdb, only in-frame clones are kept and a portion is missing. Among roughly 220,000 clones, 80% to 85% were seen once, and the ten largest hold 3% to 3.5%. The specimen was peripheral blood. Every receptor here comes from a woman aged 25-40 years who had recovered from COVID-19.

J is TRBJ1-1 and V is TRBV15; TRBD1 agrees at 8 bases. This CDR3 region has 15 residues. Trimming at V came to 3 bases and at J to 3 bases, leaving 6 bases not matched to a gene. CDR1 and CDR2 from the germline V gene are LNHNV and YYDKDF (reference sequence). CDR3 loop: CATSRDPDRDTEAFF. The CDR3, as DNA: TGTGCCACCAGCAGGGACCCGGACAGGGACACTGAAGCTTTCTTT.

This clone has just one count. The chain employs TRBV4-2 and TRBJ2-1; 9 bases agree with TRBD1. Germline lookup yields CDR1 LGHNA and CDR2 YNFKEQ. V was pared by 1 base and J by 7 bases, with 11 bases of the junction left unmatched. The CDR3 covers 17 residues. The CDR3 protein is CASSQARGQGSGNEQFF. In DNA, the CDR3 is TGTGCCAGCAGCCAAGCAAGGGGACAGGGATCAGGTAATGAGCAGTTCTTC.

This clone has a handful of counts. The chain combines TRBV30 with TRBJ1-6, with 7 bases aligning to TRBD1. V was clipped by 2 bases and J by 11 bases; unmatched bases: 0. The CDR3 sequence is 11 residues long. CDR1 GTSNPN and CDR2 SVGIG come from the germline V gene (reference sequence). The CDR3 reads CAWSTGAPLHF. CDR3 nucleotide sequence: TGTGCCTGGAGTACAGGGGCACCCCTCCACTTT.

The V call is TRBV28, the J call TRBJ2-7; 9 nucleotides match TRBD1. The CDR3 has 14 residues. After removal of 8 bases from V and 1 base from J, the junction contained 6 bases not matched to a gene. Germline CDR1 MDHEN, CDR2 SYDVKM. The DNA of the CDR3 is TGTGCCAGCTGGGGACAGGGAAATTCCTACGAGCAGTACTTC. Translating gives CASWGQGNSYEQYF.

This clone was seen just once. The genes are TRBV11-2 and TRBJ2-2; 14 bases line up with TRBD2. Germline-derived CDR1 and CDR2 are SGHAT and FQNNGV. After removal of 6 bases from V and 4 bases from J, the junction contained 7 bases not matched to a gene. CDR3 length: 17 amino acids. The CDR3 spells CASRPGTSGSSTGELFF. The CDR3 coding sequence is TGTGCCAGCAGGCCAGGGACTAGCGGGAGTTCCACCGGGGAGCTGTTTTTT.

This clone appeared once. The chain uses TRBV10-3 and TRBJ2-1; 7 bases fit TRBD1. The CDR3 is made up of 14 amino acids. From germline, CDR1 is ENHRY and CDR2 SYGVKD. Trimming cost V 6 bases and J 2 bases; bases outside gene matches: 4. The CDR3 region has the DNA TGTGCCATCAGGGGCCAGGGGGCCTACAATGAGCAGTTCTTC. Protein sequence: CAIRGQGAYNEQFF.

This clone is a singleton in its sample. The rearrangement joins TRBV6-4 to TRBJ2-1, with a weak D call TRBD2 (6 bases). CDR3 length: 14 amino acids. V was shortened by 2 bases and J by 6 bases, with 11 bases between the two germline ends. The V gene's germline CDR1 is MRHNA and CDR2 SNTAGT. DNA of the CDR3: TGTGCCAGCAGTGACCCGGGACTTTCCAATGAGCAGTTCTTC. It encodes CASSDPGLSNEQFF.

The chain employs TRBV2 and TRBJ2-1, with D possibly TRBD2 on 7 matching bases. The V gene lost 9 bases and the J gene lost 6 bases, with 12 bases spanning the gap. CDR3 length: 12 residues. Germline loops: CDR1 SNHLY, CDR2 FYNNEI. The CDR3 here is CARRGGLNEQFF. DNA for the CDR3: TGTGCCAGAAGGGGGGGACTCAATGAGCAGTTCTTC.

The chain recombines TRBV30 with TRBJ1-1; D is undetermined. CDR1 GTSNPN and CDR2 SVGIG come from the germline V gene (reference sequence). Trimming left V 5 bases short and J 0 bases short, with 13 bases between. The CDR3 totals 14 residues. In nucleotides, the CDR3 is TGTGCCTGGGGTCCCCCCGGTGTGAACACTGAAGCTTTCTTT. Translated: CAWGPPGVNTEAFF.

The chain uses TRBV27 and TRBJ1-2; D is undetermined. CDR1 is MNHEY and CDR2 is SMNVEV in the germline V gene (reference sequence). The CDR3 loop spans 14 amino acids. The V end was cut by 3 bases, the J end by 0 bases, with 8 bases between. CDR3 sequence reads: CASSFSQANYGYTF. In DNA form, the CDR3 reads TGTGCCAGCAGTTTCAGTCAAGCTAACTATGGCTACACCTTC.

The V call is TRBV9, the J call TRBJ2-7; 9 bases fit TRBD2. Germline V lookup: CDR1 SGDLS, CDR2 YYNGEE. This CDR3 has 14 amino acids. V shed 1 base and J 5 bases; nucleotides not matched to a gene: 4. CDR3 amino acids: CASSVSAGGHEQYF. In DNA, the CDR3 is TGTGCCAGCAGCGTATCAGCGGGAGGCCACGAGCAGTACTTC.

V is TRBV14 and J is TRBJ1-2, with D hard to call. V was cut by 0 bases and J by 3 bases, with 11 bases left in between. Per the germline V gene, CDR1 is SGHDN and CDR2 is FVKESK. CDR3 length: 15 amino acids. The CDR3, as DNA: TGTGCCAGCAGCCAAGATCCCTGGAGGGACTATGGCTACACCTTC. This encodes CASSQDPWRDYGYTF.